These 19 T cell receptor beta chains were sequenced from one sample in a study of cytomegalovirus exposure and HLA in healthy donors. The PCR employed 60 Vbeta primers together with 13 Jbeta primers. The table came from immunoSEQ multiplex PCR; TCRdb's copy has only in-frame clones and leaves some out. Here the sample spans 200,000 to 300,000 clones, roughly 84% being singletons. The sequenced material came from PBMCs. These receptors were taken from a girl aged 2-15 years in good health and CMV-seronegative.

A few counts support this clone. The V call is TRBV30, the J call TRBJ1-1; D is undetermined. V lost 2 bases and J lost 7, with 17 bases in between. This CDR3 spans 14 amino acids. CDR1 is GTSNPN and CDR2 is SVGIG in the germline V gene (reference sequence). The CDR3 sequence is CAWSRTGRALEAFF. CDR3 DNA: TGTGCCTGGAGTCGTACGGGGAGGGCGCTTGAAGCTTTCTTT.

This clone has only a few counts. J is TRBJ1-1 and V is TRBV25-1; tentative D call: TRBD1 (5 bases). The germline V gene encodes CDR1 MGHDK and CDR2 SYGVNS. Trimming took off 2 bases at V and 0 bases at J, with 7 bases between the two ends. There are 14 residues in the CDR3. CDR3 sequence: CASSEAGMNTEAFF. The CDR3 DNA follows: TGTGCCAGCAGTGAAGCAGGGATGAACACTGAAGCTTTCTTT.

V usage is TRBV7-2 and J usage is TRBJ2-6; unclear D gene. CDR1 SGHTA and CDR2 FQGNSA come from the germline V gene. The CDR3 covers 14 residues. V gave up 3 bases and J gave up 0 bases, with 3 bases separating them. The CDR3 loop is CASSLSSGANVLTF. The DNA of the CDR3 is TGTGCCAGCAGCTTGAGCTCTGGGGCCAACGTCCTGACTTTC.

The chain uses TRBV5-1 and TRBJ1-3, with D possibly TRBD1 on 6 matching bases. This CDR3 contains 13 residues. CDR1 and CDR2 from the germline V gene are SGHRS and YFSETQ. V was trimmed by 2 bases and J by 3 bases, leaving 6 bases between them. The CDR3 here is CASSFRGGNTIYF. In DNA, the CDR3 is TGCGCCAGCAGCTTCAGGGGTGGAAACACCATATATTTT.

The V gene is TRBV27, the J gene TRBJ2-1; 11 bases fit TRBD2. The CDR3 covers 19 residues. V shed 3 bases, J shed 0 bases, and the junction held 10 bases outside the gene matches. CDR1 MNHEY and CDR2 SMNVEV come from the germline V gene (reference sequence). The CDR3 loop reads CASSFRTSGSPVSYNEQFF. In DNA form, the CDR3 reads TGTGCCAGCAGTTTTAGAACTAGCGGGAGTCCTGTCTCCTACAATGAGCAGTTCTTC.

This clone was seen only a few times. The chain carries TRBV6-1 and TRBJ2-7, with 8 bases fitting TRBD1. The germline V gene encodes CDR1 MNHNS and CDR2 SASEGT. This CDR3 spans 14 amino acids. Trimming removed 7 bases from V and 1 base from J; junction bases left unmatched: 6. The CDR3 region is CASTLGQGSYEQYF. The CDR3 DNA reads TGTGCCAGCACCCTTGGACAGGGTTCCTACGAGCAGTACTTC.

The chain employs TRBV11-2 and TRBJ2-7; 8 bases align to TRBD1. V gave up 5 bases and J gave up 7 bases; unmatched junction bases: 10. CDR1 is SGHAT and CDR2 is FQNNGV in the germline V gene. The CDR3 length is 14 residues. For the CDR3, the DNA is TGTGCCAGCAGCGCGGGACAGGTTTGGGGGGAGCAGTACTTC. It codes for CASSAGQVWGEQYF. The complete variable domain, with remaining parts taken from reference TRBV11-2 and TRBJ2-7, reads EAGVAQSPRYKIIEKRQSVAFWCNPISGHATLYWYQQILGQGPKLLIQFQNNGVVDDSQLPKDRFSAERLKGVDSTLKIQPAKLEDSAVYLCASSAGQVWGEQYFGPGTRLTVT.

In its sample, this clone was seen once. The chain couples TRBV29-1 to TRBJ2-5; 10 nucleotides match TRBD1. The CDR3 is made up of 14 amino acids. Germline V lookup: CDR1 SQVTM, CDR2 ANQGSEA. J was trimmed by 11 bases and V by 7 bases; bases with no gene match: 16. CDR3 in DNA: TGCAGCGCTAATCTCGGGACAGGGGTCCGGGGGCAGTACTTC. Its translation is CSANLGTGVRGQYF.

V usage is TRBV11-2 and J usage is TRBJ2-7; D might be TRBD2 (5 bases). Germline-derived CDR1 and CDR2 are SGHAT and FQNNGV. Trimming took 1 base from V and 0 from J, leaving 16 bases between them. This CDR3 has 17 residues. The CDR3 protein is CASSLGRGLVPSYEQYF. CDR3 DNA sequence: TGTGCCAGCAGCTTAGGGCGAGGACTCGTTCCCTCCTACGAGCAGTACTTC.

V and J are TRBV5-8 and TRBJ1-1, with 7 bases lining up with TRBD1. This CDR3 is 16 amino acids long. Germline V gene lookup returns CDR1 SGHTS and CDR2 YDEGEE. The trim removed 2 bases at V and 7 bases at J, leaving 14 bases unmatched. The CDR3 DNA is TGTGCCAGCAGCTTATCCCCCCACAGGGGAGGTGATGAAGCTTTCTTT. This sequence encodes CASSLSPHRGGDEAFF. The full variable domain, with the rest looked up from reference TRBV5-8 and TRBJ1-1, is EAGVTQSPTHLIKTRGQQATLRCSPISGHTSVYWYQQALGLGLQFLLWYDEGEERNRGNFPPRFSGRQFPNYSSELNVNALELEDSALYLCASSLSPHRGGDEAFFGQGTRLTVV.

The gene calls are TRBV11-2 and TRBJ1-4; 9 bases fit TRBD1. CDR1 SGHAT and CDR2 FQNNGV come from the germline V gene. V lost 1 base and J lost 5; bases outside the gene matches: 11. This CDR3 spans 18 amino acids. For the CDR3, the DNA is TGTGCCAGCAGCTTAGCCCCTCGACCGGGACAGGGAAATGAAAAACTGTTTTTT. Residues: CASSLAPRPGQGNEKLFF.

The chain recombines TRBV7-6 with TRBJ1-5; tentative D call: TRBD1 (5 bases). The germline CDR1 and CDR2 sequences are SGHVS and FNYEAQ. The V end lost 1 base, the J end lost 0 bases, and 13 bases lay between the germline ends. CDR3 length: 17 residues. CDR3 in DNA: TGTGCCAGCAGCTTAGGGGCAGGGCAGTATAGCAATCAGCCCCAGCATTTT. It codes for CASSLGAGQYSNQPQHF.

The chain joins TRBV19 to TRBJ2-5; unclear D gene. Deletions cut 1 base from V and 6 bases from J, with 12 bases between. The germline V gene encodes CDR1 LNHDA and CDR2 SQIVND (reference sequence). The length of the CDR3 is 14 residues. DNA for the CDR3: TGTGCCAGTAGTATAGCCGGGTCCGAAAAGACCCAGTACTTC. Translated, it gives CASSIAGSEKTQYF.

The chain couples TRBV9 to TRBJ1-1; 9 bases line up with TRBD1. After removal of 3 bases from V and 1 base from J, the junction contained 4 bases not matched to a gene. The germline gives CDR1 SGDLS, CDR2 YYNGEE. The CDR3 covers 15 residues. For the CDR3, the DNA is TGTGCCAGCAGCGGAAGGACAGGGGAGAACACTGAAGCTTTCTTT. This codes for CASSGRTGENTEAFF. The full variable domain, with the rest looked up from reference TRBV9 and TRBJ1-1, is DSGVTQTPKHLITATGQRVTLRCSPRSGDLSVYWYQQSLDQGLQFLIQYYNGEERAKGNILERFSAQQFPDLHSELNLSSLELGDSALYFCASSGRTGENTEAFFGQGTRLTVV.

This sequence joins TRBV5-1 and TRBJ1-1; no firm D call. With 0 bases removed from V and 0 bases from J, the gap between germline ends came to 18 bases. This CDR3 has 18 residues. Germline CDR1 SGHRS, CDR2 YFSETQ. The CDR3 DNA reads TGCGCCAGCAGCTTGGGTCTTAAAGGGCGGGATATGAACACTGAAGCTTTCTTT. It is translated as CASSLGLKGRDMNTEAFF. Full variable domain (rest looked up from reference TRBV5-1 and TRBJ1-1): KAGVTQTPRYLIKTRGQQVTLSCSPISGHRSVSWYQQTPGQGLQFLFEYFSETQRNKGNFPGRFSGRQFSNSRSEMNVSTLELGDSALYLCASSLGLKGRDMNTEAFFGQGTRLTVV.

The CDR3: CASVGAVADTQYF. CDR3 nucleotides: TGTGCCAGCGTGGGGGCAGTAGCGGATACGCAGTATTTT. The chain is built from TRBV2 and TRBJ2-3, with a tentative D call TRBD1 (6 bases). Between the trimmed V and J ends, which lost 8 bases and 6 bases, there was a span of 15 bases. Germline CDR1 reads SNHLY; CDR2 reads FYNNEI. The CDR3 covers 13 residues.

The CDR3 DNA follows: TGTGCCAGCAGCGCCGGGACAGATTATACGCAGTATTTT. Residues: CASSAGTDYTQYF. The gene calls are TRBV7-7 and TRBJ2-3; 7 bases map to TRBD1. Trimming cost V 5 bases and J 7 bases; bases outside gene matches: 6. The germline CDR1 and CDR2 sequences are SSHAT and FNYEAQ (reference sequence). This CDR3 has 13 residues.

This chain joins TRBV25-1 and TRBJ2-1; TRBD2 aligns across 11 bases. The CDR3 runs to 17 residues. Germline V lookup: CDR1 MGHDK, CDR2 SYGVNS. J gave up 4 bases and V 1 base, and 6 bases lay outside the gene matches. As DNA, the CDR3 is TGTGCCAGCAGTGAATTGAGTGCTAGCGGGAGGTACAATGAGCAGTTCTTC. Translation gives CASSELSASGRYNEQFF. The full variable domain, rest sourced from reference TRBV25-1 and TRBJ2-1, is EADIYQTPRYLVIGTGKKITLECSQTMGHDKMYWYQQDPGMELHLIHYSYGVNSTEKGDLSSESTVSRIRTEHFPLTLESARPSHTSQYLCASSELSASGRYNEQFFGPGTRLTVL.

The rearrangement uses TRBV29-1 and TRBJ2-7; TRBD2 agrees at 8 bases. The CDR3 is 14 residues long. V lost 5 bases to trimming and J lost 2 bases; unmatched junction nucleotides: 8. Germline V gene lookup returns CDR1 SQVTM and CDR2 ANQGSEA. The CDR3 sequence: CSVLTGTSTYEQYF. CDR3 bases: TGCAGCGTTCTCACCGGGACTAGTACCTACGAGCAGTACTTC.